Sequencing of this TCR beta chain was carried out in a study of CD8+ T cells in alopecia areata. Turning to this clone: Its specificity is unknown.

Treatment noted: oral pan-JAK inhibitor, 5-10 mg twice daily. Findings of the study overall: Tofacitinib delivered significant drops in scalp clonality and in expanded CD8+ clones among the top 100.

Germline V CDR1 and CDR2: SGHNT, YYREEE (reference sequence). CDR3 length: 15 amino acids. Trimming cost V 4 bases and J 2 bases, with 13 bases left between them. Extracted RNA was reverse transcribed, and the resulting cDNA served as sequencing template. Here immunoSEQ multiplex PCR was the method, and the copy in TCRdb shows in-frame clones only, minus some. The sample includes 98,000 or so clones, about 58% of them seen just once. V gene TRBV5-4 combines with J gene TRBJ2-1; maybe TRBD1 (6 bases). The sample here was CD8+ T cells sorted from blood, taken at week 4, from a patient treated with tofacitinib. The TCR comes from a human donor with alopecia areata. In DNA form, the CDR3 reads TGTGCCAGCAGCGCACCCGGGACAACCTACAATGAGCAGTTCTTC. Encoded protein: CASSAPGTTYNEQFF.